The source of this T cell receptor (beta chain) is a study of blood T cell repertoires in COVID-19. V was clipped by 2 bases and J by 3 bases; unmatched bases: 3. CDR1 is SGHRS and CDR2 is YFSETQ in the germline V gene. CDR3 size: 15 residues. Per the original data handling: Amplifying reference gene primers gave estimates of nucleated cell counts. Only in-frame clones appear in the TCRdb table, and some are missing; sequencing was by immunoSEQ multiplex PCR. That table furnishes V, J and clone size, whereas the DNA furnished D and trimming. The sample records 200,000 or so clones, 70% to 90% being singletons. Clinical histories supplied by participants themselves formed the basis of cohort assignment.

Sample: PBMCs or T cells enriched from blood (not recorded which). The J gene is TRBJ1-2, the V gene TRBV5-1; TRBD1 agrees at 11 bases. The clonotype was recovered from a middle-aged woman with acute COVID-19. Written as DNA, the CDR3 is TGCGCCAGCAGCTTTGGACAGGGGGCCTACTATGGCTACACCTTC. It encodes CASSFGQGAYYGYTF.